Each of the 17 T cell receptor beta chains below was sequenced from the same sample in a study of cytomegalovirus exposure and HLA in healthy donors. Profiled with immunoSEQ multiplex PCR; TCRdb holds only in-frame clones, not every one. The sample records 200,000 to 250,000 clones, around 78% being singletons. The material sequenced was PBMCs. The receptors come from a woman between 18 and 29 years old in good health and CMV-seronegative.

This clone was picked up a small number of times. This chain links TRBV27 with TRBJ2-5, with 9 positions matching TRBD1. Germline CDR1 and CDR2: MNHEY and SMNVEV (reference sequence). The CDR3 extends over 15 amino acids. Germline trimming cut 4 bases from V and 4 bases from J; bases unmatched to any gene: 7. For the CDR3, the DNA is TGTGCCAGCAGTTCCCCGGGACAGGGACGAGAGACCCAGTACTTC. Its protein product is CASSSPGQGRETQYF.

The chain combines TRBV6-1 with TRBJ1-2; 10 nucleotides match TRBD1. V dropped 4 bases and J dropped 3; count of bases not matched to a gene: 11. CDR3 length: 17 residues. Germline CDR1 MNHNS, CDR2 SASEGT. The CDR3 loop reads CASSGTRGQGKDYGYTF. For the CDR3, the DNA is TGTGCCAGCAGTGGGACTAGGGGACAGGGGAAGGACTATGGCTACACCTTC.

The CDR3 nucleotides read TGTGCCAGCAGCTTTGGGACAGGGGTCGACACTGAAGCTTTCTTT. Amino acid sequence: CASSFGTGVDTEAFF. The chain carries TRBV9 and TRBJ1-1, with TRBD1 identical over 10 bases. Germline lookup yields CDR1 SGDLS and CDR2 YYNGEE. V trimming: 4 bases; J trimming: 3 bases; junction bases outside the gene matches: 6. The CDR3 extends over 15 amino acids.

This chain links TRBV7-6 with TRBJ1-1, with D uncertain. The CDR3 totals 14 residues. In germline, CDR1 is SGHVS, CDR2 FNYEAQ. V was trimmed by 5 bases and J by 1 base, leaving 11 bases between them. The CDR3 DNA reads TGTGCCAGCAGCGGAGGAATACGGAACACTGAAGCTTTCTTT. It codes for CASSGGIRNTEAFF.

The V and J genes are TRBV5-1 and TRBJ2-1; D is unresolved. The CDR3 has 14 amino acids. V shed 2 bases and J shed 0 bases, with 6 bases lying between them. The germline CDR1 and CDR2 sequences are SGHRS and YFSETQ. This chain's CDR3 is CASSLGLSYNEQFF. CDR3 bases: TGCGCCAGCAGCTTAGGCCTCTCCTACAATGAGCAGTTCTTC.

The chain has TRBV10-1 and TRBJ2-3, with 10 nucleotides matching TRBD2. The CDR3 is made up of 18 amino acids. Germline lookup yields CDR1 WNHNN and CDR2 SYGVQD (reference sequence). With V trimmed by 2 bases and J by 1 base, 9 bases remained unmatched. The DNA of the CDR3 is TGCGCCAGCAGTGAGAGTCTAGCGGGGGACCGGGGCACAGATACGCAGTATTTT. This encodes CASSESLAGDRGTDTQYF.

This clone was picked up one time. The chain employs TRBV27 and TRBJ2-7; D remains ambiguous. V lost 6 bases, J lost 3 bases, and 18 bases lay in between. There are 15 residues in the CDR3. Germline values: CDR1 MNHEY, CDR2 SMNVEV (reference sequence). The CDR3 coding sequence is TGTGCCAGCAGCCAAAGGATAGAAGCCGGCTACGAGCAGTACTTC. Translation gives CASSQRIEAGYEQYF.

V usage is TRBV2 and J usage is TRBJ2-2; D possibly corresponds to TRBD1 (6 bases). V shed 3 bases and J shed 7 bases, with 9 bases lying between them. Germline V gene sequence: CDR1 SNHLY, CDR2 FYNNEI. The CDR3 consists of 13 residues. The chain's CDR3 is CASSERGYGELFF. The DNA of the CDR3 is TGTGCCAGCAGTGAGAGGGGGTACGGGGAGCTGTTTTTT. Full variable domain (outside the CDR3, taken from reference TRBV2 and TRBJ2-2): EPEVTQTPSHQVTQMGQEVILRCVPISNHLYFYWYRQILGQKVEFLVSFYNNEISEKSEIFDDQFSVERPDGSNFTLKIRSTKLEDSAMYFCASSERGYGELFFGEGSRLTVL.

This chain joins TRBV6-5 and TRBJ1-2; 7 bases are a match to TRBD1. Germline trimming cut 3 bases from V and 6 bases from J; bases unmatched to any gene: 10. Looked up from germline, CDR1 is MNHEY and CDR2 is SVGAGI. The length of the CDR3 is 15 residues. The chain's CDR3 is CASSYNGRGNDGYTF. The CDR3 nucleotides are TGTGCCAGCAGTTATAATGGCAGGGGGAATGATGGCTACACCTTC.

The chain recombines TRBV18 with TRBJ1-4, with D perhaps matching TRBD1 (5 bases). Trimming took off 6 bases at V and 4 bases at J, with 15 bases between the two ends. Per germline, CDR1 KGHSH and CDR2 LQKENI. CDR3 length: 15 amino acids. In DNA, the CDR3 is TGTGCCAGCTCCGAAGGGGCAGCTCTTAATGAAAAACTGTTTTTT. It encodes CASSEGAALNEKLFF.

The CDR3 bases are TGTGCCAGCAACCTGGACAGGGGCGGCACTGAAGCTTTCTTT. Translation: CASNLDRGGTEAFF. V and J are TRBV6-1 and TRBJ1-1, with 9 bases fitting TRBD1. The CDR3 consists of 14 residues. Per the germline V gene, CDR1 is MNHNS and CDR2 is SASEGT. V lost 7 bases, J lost 4 bases, and 7 bases stayed unmatched.

Only one count was recorded for this clone. In nucleotides, the CDR3 is TGTGCCGTAGAGGGACAGGGACCTTCCTACGAGCAGTACTTC. Protein sequence: CAVEGQGPSYEQYF. This chain joins TRBV2 and TRBJ2-7; TRBD1 matches 9 bases. V shed 11 bases and J 1 base; nucleotides not matched to a gene: 9. Germline loops: CDR1 SNHLY, CDR2 FYNNEI. CDR3 size: 14 residues.

On this clone itself: The sample holds other DNA sequences that translate to the same CDR3. V is TRBV5-6 and J is TRBJ1-5, with 8 bases matching TRBD1. Germline V lookup: CDR1 SGHDT, CDR2 YYEEEE. This CDR3 has 14 amino acids. Germline trimming cut 3 bases from V and 2 bases from J; bases unmatched to any gene: 1. CDR3 amino acids: CASSWGQGNQPQHF. The CDR3 coding sequence is TGTGCCAGCAGCTGGGGACAGGGCAATCAGCCCCAGCATTTT. Complete variable domain (other parts from reference TRBV5-6 and TRBJ1-5): DAGVTQSPTHLIKTRGQQVTLRCSPKSGHDTVSWYQQALGQGPQFIFQYYEEEERQRGNFPDRFSGHQFPNYSSELNVNALLLGDSALYLCASSWGQGNQPQHFGDGTRLSIL.

This chain uses TRBV28 with TRBJ1-1, with D hard to call. CDR1 MDHEN and CDR2 SYDVKM come from the germline V gene. The CDR3 runs 14 residues. V shed 3 bases and J shed 0 bases, with 8 bases lying between them. The CDR3: CASSFGSLNTEAFF. In DNA, the CDR3 is TGTGCCAGCAGTTTCGGCTCCTTGAACACTGAAGCTTTCTTT.

The chain has TRBV2 and TRBJ1-2; TRBD1 might be the D (6 bases). V was trimmed by 0 bases and J by 6 bases, leaving 11 bases between them. The CDR3 runs 14 residues. Germline V gene sequence: CDR1 SNHLY, CDR2 FYNNEI. CDR3 protein: CASSEARQGHGYTF. CDR3 coding DNA: TGTGCCAGCAGTGAAGCGCGTCAGGGGCATGGCTACACCTTC.

The rearrangement joins TRBV7-9 to TRBJ2-1, with 8 bases identical to TRBD1. CDR3 length: 12 residues. In germline, CDR1 is SEHNR, CDR2 FQNEAQ (reference sequence). V lost 1 base to trimming and J lost 12 bases; unmatched junction nucleotides: 2. The CDR3 bases are TGTGCCAGCAGCTTAGATACAGGGGGGCAGTTCTTC. Translation gives CASSLDTGGQFF. Filled out from reference TRBV7-9 and TRBJ2-1, the complete variable domain reads DTGVSQNPRHKITKRGQNVTFRCDPISEHNRLYWYRQTLGQGPEFLTYFQNEAQLEKSRLLSDRFSAERPKGSFSTLEIQRTEQGDSAMYLCASSLDTGGQFFGPGTRLTVL.

J is TRBJ2-7 and V is TRBV4-2; 9 bases agree with TRBD1. The CDR3 has 16 amino acids. V gave up 0 bases and J gave up 3 bases; unmatched junction bases: 6. Germline V CDR1 and CDR2: LGHNA, YNFKEQ. CDR3 loop: CASSQDWTGAGYEQYF. The DNA for the CDR3 is TGTGCCAGCAGCCAAGATTGGACAGGGGCTGGCTACGAGCAGTACTTC.